This T cell receptor beta chain appears in the sequencing data of a study of blood T cells in healthy people across ages. A second PCR, run for about 6 to 11 cycles, used a sample-barcoded 5' primer plus a J-beta primer mix. A 12-random-nucleotide template-switch adaptor tagged each cDNA molecule. MiXCR was run by TCRdb on the 5' RACE reads, yielding one entry per CDR3 protein. The sample comprises 650,000 to 950,000 distinct CDR3 sequences, 44% of which are singletons, and approximately 20% rests with the top ten. This clonotype was counted between two and nine times. Its antigen is unidentified. This CDR3 region has 15 residues. Germline CDR1 and CDR2: PRHDT and FYEKMQ (reference sequence). V lost 2 bases, J lost 6 bases, and 14 bases lay in between. Study conclusions and caveats: There was no known CMV status for donors, so expanded clonotype changes were possibly confounded. Whereas aged donors had fewer naive CD4+ cells, long-lived donors had more of them and higher diversity. Higher naive T cell percentage went strongly together with higher TCR beta diversity.

The chain links TRBV13 to TRBJ2-1, with D perhaps matching TRBD1 (6 bases). This sequence was found in a man in his sixties in good health. What was sequenced was blood. Here the CDR3 reads CASSLRDRLGNEQFF. For the CDR3, the DNA is TGTGCCAGCAGCTTACGAGACAGGTTGGGCAATGAGCAGTTCTTC. The full variable domain, its missing parts supplied by reference TRBV13 and TRBJ2-1, is AAGVIQSPRHLIKEKRETATLKCYPIPRHDTVYWYQQGPGQDPQFLISFYEKMQSDKGSIPDRFSAQQFSDYHSELNMSSLELGDSALYFCASSLRDRLGNEQFFGPGTRLTVL.